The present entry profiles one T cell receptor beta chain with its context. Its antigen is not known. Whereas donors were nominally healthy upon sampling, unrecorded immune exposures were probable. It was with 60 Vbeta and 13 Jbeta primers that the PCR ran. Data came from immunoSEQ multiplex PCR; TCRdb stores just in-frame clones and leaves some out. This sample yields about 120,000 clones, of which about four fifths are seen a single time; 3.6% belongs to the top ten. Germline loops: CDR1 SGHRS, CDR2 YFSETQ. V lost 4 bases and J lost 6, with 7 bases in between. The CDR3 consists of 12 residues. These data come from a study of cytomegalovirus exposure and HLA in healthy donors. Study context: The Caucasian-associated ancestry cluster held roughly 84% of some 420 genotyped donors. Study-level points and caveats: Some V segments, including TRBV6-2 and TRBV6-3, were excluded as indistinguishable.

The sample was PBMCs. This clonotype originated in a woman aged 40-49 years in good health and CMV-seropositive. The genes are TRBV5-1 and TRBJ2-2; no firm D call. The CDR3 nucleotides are TGCGCCAGCAGCACGGGTGCCGGGGAGCTGTTTTTT. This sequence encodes CASSTGAGELFF.